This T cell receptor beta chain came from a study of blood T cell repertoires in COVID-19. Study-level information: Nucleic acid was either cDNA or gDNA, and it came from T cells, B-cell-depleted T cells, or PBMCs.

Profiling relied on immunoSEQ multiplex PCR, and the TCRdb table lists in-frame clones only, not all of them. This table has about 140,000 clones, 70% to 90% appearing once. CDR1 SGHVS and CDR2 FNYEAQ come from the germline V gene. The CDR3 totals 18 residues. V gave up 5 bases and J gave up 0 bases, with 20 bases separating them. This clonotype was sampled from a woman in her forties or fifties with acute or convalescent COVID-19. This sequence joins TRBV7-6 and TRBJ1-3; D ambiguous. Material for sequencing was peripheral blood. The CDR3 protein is CASSLKPGVGSSGNTIYF. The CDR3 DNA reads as TGTGCCAGCAGCCTCAAGCCCGGGGTGGGGAGCTCTGGAAACACCATATATTTT.